This passage covers 20 T cell receptor beta chains from one sample sequenced in a study of radiation and T cells in renal cell carcinoma. Time point meaning: blood 4 weeks post-SBRT, at nephrectomy. The treatment: 15 Gy SBRT to primary tumor, nephrectomy 4 weeks later. Sequenced by immunoSEQ multiplex PCR; TCRdb stores in-frame clones only, minus some. Seen here are around 30,000 clones, over 70% observed once, and the top ten hold roughly 30%. The specimen comprised blood, sampled from a patient whose treatment included radiotherapy and nephrectomy. Every receptor here comes from a man in his 60s with renal cell carcinoma.

The chain recombines TRBV6-5 with TRBJ2-2; 10 positions agree with TRBD1. Germline trimming cut 4 bases from V and 5 bases from J; bases unmatched to any gene: 1. CDR1 MNHEY and CDR2 SVGAGI come from the germline V gene. This CDR3 spans 14 amino acids. The CDR3 loop is CASSWGQGTGELFF. DNA for the CDR3: TGTGCCAGCAGTTGGGGACAGGGGACCGGGGAGCTGTTTTTT.

This chain joins TRBV7-9 and TRBJ1-2, with unresolved D. The germline V and J ends were trimmed by 1 base and 8 bases, with 14 bases remaining between them. The CDR3 is made up of 14 amino acids. Germline V lookup: CDR1 SEHNR, CDR2 FQNEAQ (reference sequence). This CDR3 is CASSLVSGSIGYTF. The DNA for the CDR3 is TGTGCCAGCAGCTTAGTTTCCGGGTCAATAGGCTACACCTTC.

The genes are TRBV5-1 and TRBJ2-1, with TRBD2 matching over 13 bases. Trimming took 4 bases from V and 7 from J; bases not matched to a gene: 2. This CDR3 contains 14 residues. CDR1 SGHRS and CDR2 YFSETQ come from the germline V gene. The CDR3, as DNA: TGCGCCAGCAGCACGGGACTAGCGGGAAATGAGCAGTTCTTC. Translating gives CASSTGLAGNEQFF.

J is TRBJ2-1 and V is TRBV29-1, with 9 bases matching TRBD2. The CDR3 consists of 12 residues. The germline V gene encodes CDR1 SQVTM and CDR2 ANQGSEA. V shed 7 bases and J 9 bases; nucleotides not matched to a gene: 7. CDR3 sequence reads: CSAAGLAGEQFF. DNA for the CDR3: TGCAGCGCCGCGGGACTAGCAGGTGAGCAGTTCTTC.

This clone was found a few times. The chain recombines TRBV6-6 with TRBJ1-3; D is undetermined. Germline-derived CDR1 and CDR2 are MNHNY and SVGAGI (reference sequence). V was pared by 5 bases and J by 0 bases, with 8 bases between. The CDR3 runs to 14 residues. The CDR3 DNA reads TGTGCCAGCAGTCAACTTAACTCTGGAAACACCATATATTTT. Translation gives CASSQLNSGNTIYF.

V usage is TRBV7-6 and J usage is TRBJ2-5; 7 nucleotides match TRBD2. The CDR3 has 16 residues. Trimming at V came to 3 bases and at J to 3 bases, leaving 10 bases not matched to a gene. From germline, CDR1 is SGHVS and CDR2 FNYEAQ. CDR3 sequence (DNA): TGTGCCAGCAGCTTGGGGGGAGGGGCCGCCGAAGAGACCCAGTACTTC. It specifies CASSLGGGAAEETQYF.

The V gene is TRBV2, the J gene TRBJ1-6; the D is unclear. V lost 5 bases, J lost 5 bases, and 10 bases lay in between. Looked up from germline, CDR1 is SNHLY and CDR2 is FYNNEI. The CDR3 loop spans 14 amino acids. The CDR3 protein is CASSPRPNNSPLHF. The CDR3 nucleotides read TGTGCCAGCAGTCCTCGACCCAATAATTCACCCCTCCACTTT.

This chain uses TRBV29-1 with TRBJ2-7; no firm D call. This CDR3 contains 12 residues. Germline CDR1 is SQVTM and CDR2 is ANQGSEA. V dropped 3 bases and J dropped 5 bases, with 11 bases sitting between them. DNA for the CDR3: TGCAGCGTTGAGTTGCGGCAGAACGAGCAGTACTTC. Its protein is CSVELRQNEQYF.

The chain has TRBV11-2 and TRBJ2-7; 7 bases fit TRBD1. CDR1 is SGHAT, CDR2 FQNNGV, per germline. Unmatched junction bases numbered 7, after V lost 1 base and J lost 10 bases. The CDR3 contains 13 residues. CDR3 residues: CASSLGQGGFQYF. The CDR3 nucleotides read TGTGCCAGCAGCTTAGGTCAAGGGGGCTTCCAGTACTTC.

CDR3 coding DNA: TGTGCCAGCAGCTTTGGAACAGGGGGAGGCAATCAGCCCCAGCATTTT. It is translated as CASSFGTGGGNQPQHF. This chain connects TRBV11-2 to TRBJ1-5; 8 bases agree with TRBD1. Trimming at V came to 3 bases and at J to 2 bases, leaving 6 bases not matched to a gene. This CDR3 region has 16 residues. Germline assignment: CDR1 SGHAT and CDR2 FQNNGV.

This clone was detected only a few times. V usage is TRBV27 and J usage is TRBJ1-1; D gene uncertain. The V gene lost 7 bases and the J gene lost 4 bases, with 16 bases spanning the gap. This CDR3 is built from 14 residues. CDR1 and CDR2 from the germline V gene are MNHEY and SMNVEV (reference sequence). The CDR3 region is CASTYHRGGTEAFF. CDR3 nucleotide sequence: TGTGCCAGCACCTATCATCGGGGTGGCACTGAAGCTTTCTTT.

This clone appeared once. J is TRBJ1-1 and V is TRBV11-2, with D possibly matching TRBD1 (5 bases). Deletions cut 0 bases from V and 2 bases from J, with 7 bases between. Looked up from germline, CDR1 is SGHAT and CDR2 is FQNNGV. This CDR3 region has 14 residues. The CDR3 region is CASSLDRDNTEAFF. CDR3 DNA: TGTGCCAGCAGCTTAGACAGGGACAACACTGAAGCTTTCTTT.

Of note for this clone: A far larger clone is just one base off, so this is likely a read error. The chain carries TRBV13 and TRBJ2-7; the D gene could be TRBD1 or TRBD2 (5 bases each). Germline CDR1 is PRHDT and CDR2 is FYEKMQ (reference sequence). This CDR3 region has 18 residues. V shed 3 bases and J shed 0 bases, with 21 bases lying between them. For the CDR3, the DNA is TGTGCCAGCAGCTTGGTTCTGGGCCTGGGGGTGAGCTCCTACGAGCAGTACTTC. Amino acid sequence: CASSLVLGLGVSSYEQYF.

The chain links TRBV30 to TRBJ2-1; possible D gene TRBD2, 5 bases. CDR1 is GTSNPN, CDR2 SVGIG, per germline (reference sequence). The length of the CDR3 is 15 residues. V lost 4 bases and J 0 bases, leaving 13 bases between the germline ends. In DNA form, the CDR3 reads TGTGCCTGGAACCAAGCGGCATACTCCTACAATGAGCAGTTCTTC. It codes for CAWNQAAYSYNEQFF.

This chain uses TRBV7-3 with TRBJ2-7; 13 positions agree with TRBD2. V lost 5 bases to trimming and J lost 3 bases; unmatched junction nucleotides: 13. This CDR3 contains 18 residues. Germline CDR1 SGHTA, CDR2 FQGTGA. CDR3 bases: TGTGCCAGCAGCCAAGGGGGCCGGGGACTAGCGGGGAGCTACGAGCAGTACTTC. The encoded protein is CASSQGGRGLAGSYEQYF.

A remark on this clone: This may be a read error: a much more frequent sequence differs by one nucleotide. This chain links TRBV20-1 with TRBJ1-2; D not certain. V gave up 6 bases and J gave up 4 bases, with 9 bases separating them. This CDR3 spans 11 amino acids. Germline lookup yields CDR1 DFQATT and CDR2 SNEGSKA (reference sequence). The CDR3 here is CSANRSYGYTF. DNA of the CDR3: TGCAGTGCCAATAGGAGCTATGGCTACACCTTC.

J is TRBJ2-1 and V is TRBV5-1; 8 nucleotides line up with TRBD2. This CDR3 has 16 residues. V was clipped by 2 bases and J by 8 bases; unmatched bases: 12. CDR1 and CDR2 from the germline V gene are SGHRS and YFSETQ. This chain's CDR3 is CASSLTTPGLGDEQFF. The CDR3 nucleotides read TGCGCCAGCAGCTTAACTACTCCGGGACTAGGGGATGAGCAGTTCTTC.

The CDR3 region is CASSSEIPGQGELFF. CDR3 nucleotide sequence: TGTGCCAGCAGCTCGGAAATCCCAGGCCAGGGGGAGCTGTTTTTT. This chain connects TRBV5-6 to TRBJ2-2; D is undetermined. V was shortened by 3 bases and J by 8 bases, with 17 bases between the two germline ends. In germline, CDR1 is SGHDT, CDR2 YYEEEE. This CDR3 is 15 amino acids long. The full variable domain, in which reference TRBV5-6 and TRBJ2-2 provide the parts outside the CDR3, is DAGVTQSPTHLIKTRGQQVTLRCSPKSGHDTVSWYQQALGQGPQFIFQYYEEEERQRGNFPDRFSGHQFPNYSSELNVNALLLGDSALYLCASSSEIPGQGELFFGEGSRLTVL.

The CDR3 loop reads CATSRDRYSDRGGDEQYF. The CDR3 DNA follows: TGTGCCACCAGCAGAGATCGTTATTCGGACAGGGGGGGAGACGAGCAGTACTTC. The V call is TRBV15, the J call TRBJ2-7; 10 nucleotides match TRBD1. The V gene's germline CDR1 is LNHNV and CDR2 YYDKDF (reference sequence). V dropped 0 bases and J dropped 5; count of bases not matched to a gene: 13. The CDR3 totals 18 residues.

The chain links TRBV5-1 to TRBJ2-7; D possibly corresponds to TRBD2 (6 bases). The CDR3 runs 14 residues. Trimming left V 0 bases short and J 4 bases short, with 11 bases between. The germline CDR1 and CDR2 sequences are SGHRS and YFSETQ. The CDR3 loop reads CASSLAGGKYEQYF. The CDR3 bases are TGCGCCAGCAGCTTGGCTGGCGGGAAGTACGAGCAGTACTTC.